The T cell receptor (beta chain) described here comes from a study of cytomegalovirus exposure and HLA in healthy donors. Nominally healthy donors were sampled, though unrecorded immune exposures were likely. PCR used 60 Vbeta primers and 13 Jbeta primers. This table comes from immunoSEQ multiplex PCR, and its TCRdb copy is limited to in-frame clones, with some not included. In the table there are about 120,000 clones, 50% to 65% of which are singletons. Trimming took 4 bases from V and 5 from J; bases not matched to a gene: 7. This CDR3 contains 14 residues. Germline V gene lookup returns CDR1 SQVTM and CDR2 ANQGSEA.

This chain links TRBV29-1 with TRBJ2-5; 10 bases match TRBD2. Source material: PBMCs. The receptor was isolated from a man in his forties or fifties in good health and CMV-seropositive. The CDR3 loop reads CSVVLAGDGETQYF. For the CDR3, the DNA is TGCAGCGTTGTCCTAGCGGGAGATGGGGAGACCCAGTACTTC. The full variable domain, its missing parts supplied by reference TRBV29-1 and TRBJ2-5, is SAVISQKPSRDICQRGTSLTIQCQVDSQVTMMFWYRQQPGQSLTLIATANQGSEATYESGFVIDKFPISRPNLTFSTLTVSNMSPEDSSIYLCSVVLAGDGETQYFGPGTRLLVL.